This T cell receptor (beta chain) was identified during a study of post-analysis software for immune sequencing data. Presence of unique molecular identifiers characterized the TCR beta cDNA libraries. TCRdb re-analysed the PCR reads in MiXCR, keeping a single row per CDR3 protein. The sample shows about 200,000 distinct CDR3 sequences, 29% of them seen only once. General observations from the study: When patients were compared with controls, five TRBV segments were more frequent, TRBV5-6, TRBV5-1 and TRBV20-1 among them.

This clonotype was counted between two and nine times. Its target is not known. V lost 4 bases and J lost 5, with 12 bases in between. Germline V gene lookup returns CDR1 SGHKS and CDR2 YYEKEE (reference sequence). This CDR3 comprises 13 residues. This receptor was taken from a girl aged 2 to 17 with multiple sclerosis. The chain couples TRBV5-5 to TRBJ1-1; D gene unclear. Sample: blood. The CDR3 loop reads CASSPEVRTEAFF. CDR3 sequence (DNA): TGTGCCAGCAGCCCGGAGGTTCGGACTGAAGCTTTCTTT.